This T cell receptor (beta chain) was retrieved from a study of post-analysis software for immune sequencing data. Researchers reported that TCR beta cDNA libraries carried unique molecular identifiers. TCRdb ran MiXCR on the PCR reads and lists one entry per CDR3 protein. The repertoire includes roughly 800,000 distinct CDR3 sequences, approximately 53% of them detected once, and approximately 4.3% sits in the top ten. Study-wide results and caveats: There was significantly lower normalized Chao1 diversity in multiple sclerosis patients than in controls. Higher frequency in patients than in controls was seen for roughly five TRBV segments, with TRBV5-6, TRBV5-1 and TRBV20-1 among them.

Germline values: CDR1 SEHNR, CDR2 FQNEAQ (reference sequence). CDR3 length: 15 residues. V lost 5 bases, J lost 0 bases, and 11 bases lay in between. This clonotype has just a few counts. Its matching antigen is unknown. The TCR sequence derives from a girl between 5 and 17 years old with multiple sclerosis. The sequencing sample was made of blood. The J gene is TRBJ1-5, the V gene TRBV7-9, with D perhaps TRBD1 (6 bases). For the CDR3, the DNA is TGTGCCAGCAGCGCCCAGGGGAATAGCAATCAGCCCCAGCATTTT. Translating it yields CASSAQGNSNQPQHF. Variable domain in full (rest from reference TRBV7-9 and TRBJ1-5): DTGVSQNPRHKITKRGQNVTFRCDPISEHNRLYWYRQTLGQGPEFLTYFQNEAQLEKSRLLSDRFSAERPKGSFSTLEIQRTEQGDSAMYLCASSAQGNSNQPQHFGDGTRLSIL.